Below, 13 T cell receptor beta chains from the same sample are listed, as sequenced in a study of cytomegalovirus exposure and HLA in healthy donors. The PCR made use of 60 Vbeta and 13 Jbeta primers. Profiling relied on immunoSEQ multiplex PCR, and the TCRdb table lists in-frame clones only, not all of them. The sample has fewer than 200,000 clones; more than 65% are singletons. The specimen sequenced was PBMCs. Receptors were obtained from a woman in her forties or fifties in good health and CMV-seronegative.

The rearrangement uses TRBV9 and TRBJ1-2; TRBD1 might be the D (6 bases). This CDR3 comprises 16 residues. Trimming removed 3 bases at V and 4 bases at J, with 19 bases between. Per the germline V gene, CDR1 is SGDLS and CDR2 is YYNGEE. The chain's CDR3 is CASSGTTGPAAYGYTF. CDR3 DNA: TGTGCCAGCAGCGGGACCACAGGGCCCGCCGCCTATGGCTACACCTTC.

The chain uses TRBV15 and TRBJ1-5; 8 bases fit TRBD1. The CDR3 is made up of 17 amino acids. Germline trimming cut 4 bases from V and 4 bases from J; bases unmatched to any gene: 12. Germline V gene sequence: CDR1 LNHNV, CDR2 YYDKDF (reference sequence). CDR3 amino acids: CATSNGTGSIPNQPQHF. CDR3 in DNA: TGTGCCACCAGCAACGGGACAGGATCTATCCCTAATCAGCCCCAGCATTTT. Full variable domain (rest looked up from reference TRBV15 and TRBJ1-5): DAMVIQNPRYQVTQFGKPVTLSCSQTLNHNVMYWYQQKSSQAPKLLFHYYDKDFNNEADTPDNFQSRRPNTSFCFLDIRSPGLGDTAMYLCATSNGTGSIPNQPQHFGDGTRLSIL.

The chain carries TRBV5-8 and TRBJ1-4; 8 bases match TRBD1. CDR3 size: 14 residues. CDR1 and CDR2 from the germline V gene are SGHTS and YDEGEE. V shed 4 bases, J shed 3 bases, and the junction held 2 bases outside the gene matches. The CDR3 loop reads CASSLTGANEKLFF. In DNA form, the CDR3 reads TGTGCCAGCAGCCTGACAGGGGCTAATGAAAAACTGTTTTTT.

The chain links TRBV4-2 to TRBJ2-5; 7 bases line up with TRBD1. The junction had 6 bases not matched to a gene; V was cut back by 0 bases and J by 2 bases. CDR3 size: 16 residues. The V gene's germline CDR1 is LGHNA and CDR2 YNFKEQ. CDR3 residues: CASSQDPGTDQETQYF. The CDR3 DNA follows: TGTGCCAGCAGCCAAGACCCCGGGACAGATCAAGAGACCCAGTACTTC.

The chain couples TRBV19 to TRBJ2-5, with 8 positions matching TRBD1. Germline loops: CDR1 LNHDA, CDR2 SQIVND (reference sequence). J gave up 6 bases and V 1 base, and 10 bases lay outside the gene matches. The CDR3 covers 16 residues. CDR3 residues: CASSIGQGAIIKTQYF. In DNA, the CDR3 is TGTGCCAGTAGTATAGGCCAGGGGGCGATTATTAAGACCCAGTACTTC.

CDR3 sequence reads: CASSRSGLAGSEQYF. The CDR3 DNA sequence: TGTGCCAGTAGTAGATCGGGACTAGCGGGATCGGAGCAGTACTTC. This sequence joins TRBV19 and TRBJ2-7; 13 nucleotides line up with TRBD2. The germline CDR1 and CDR2 sequences are LNHDA and SQIVND (reference sequence). The CDR3 consists of 15 residues. V lost 4 bases and J lost 7; bases outside the gene matches: 7.

Turning to this clone: The germline gene is not matched at one end of the junction; a read error may be the cause. V is TRBV6-5 and J is TRBJ2-5, with D perhaps TRBD2 (5 bases). The CDR3 loop spans 15 amino acids. Germline lookup yields CDR1 MNHEY and CDR2 SVGAGI. The CDR3 spells CASRYSWERLETQYF. The CDR3 nucleotides are TGTGCCAGCAGGTACTCGTGGGAGCGGCTGGAGACCCAGTACTTC.

The chain combines TRBV21-1 with TRBJ2-7; TRBD1 was called by the table and not checked on the DNA. TRBV21-1 has pseudogene status. This CDR3 is 16 amino acids long. The CDR3, as DNA: TGTGCCAGCAGCAAAGACTCGGACAGGGGCCTGGATGAGCAGTACTTC. This translates into CASSKDSDRGLDEQYF.

The rearrangement joins TRBV11-3 to TRBJ2-2; 8 bases align to TRBD2. The ends lost 5 bases at V and 0 bases at J; junction bases unmatched: 8. Germline-derived CDR1 and CDR2 are SGHNT and YENEEA. The CDR3 loop spans 17 amino acids. In DNA, the CDR3 is TGTGCCAGCAGCCCGGGACTAGGGAACGCGAACACCGGGGAGCTGTTTTTT. Amino acids: CASSPGLGNANTGELFF.

The CDR3 sequence is CASSLYQGRGTEAFF. CDR3 coding DNA: TGTGCCAGCAGTTTATATCAGGGGAGAGGCACTGAAGCTTTCTTT. This rearrangement joins TRBV27 to TRBJ1-1, with D possibly being TRBD1 (6 bases). Trimming left V 1 base short and J 4 bases short, with 13 bases between. The CDR3 has 15 amino acids. Per germline, CDR1 MNHEY and CDR2 SMNVEV (reference sequence).

V usage is TRBV15 and J usage is TRBJ2-4; the D gene is possibly TRBD1 (6 bases). The length of the CDR3 is 15 residues. V dropped 1 base and J dropped 5 bases, with 12 bases sitting between them. Germline CDR1 and CDR2: LNHNV and YYDKDF (reference sequence). This CDR3 is CATSRGDTSQNIQYF. The CDR3 DNA reads TGTGCCACCAGCAGAGGGGACACAAGCCAAAACATTCAGTACTTC.

The chain joins TRBV30 to TRBJ2-3, with D hard to call. The CDR3 spans 15 residues. V was shortened by 0 bases and J by 5 bases, with 15 bases between the two germline ends. Per the germline V gene, CDR1 is GTSNPN and CDR2 is SVGIG (reference sequence). The CDR3 DNA follows: TGTGCCTGGAGTGTAATCTCTAGTCTTCGAGATACGCAGTATTTT. Residues: CAWSVISSLRDTQYF.

Details on this clone: An end of the junction does not agree with germline; a read error may underlie this. The chain employs TRBV7-9 and TRBJ2-5; D might be TRBD1 (5 bases). The CDR3 sequence is 13 residues long. Germline V gene sequence: CDR1 SEHNR, CDR2 FQNEAQ (reference sequence). CDR3 amino acids: CSSLGVAQETQYF. The CDR3 nucleotides read TGTTCCAGCTTAGGGGTGGCTCAAGAGACCCAGTACTTC.